This entry lists 26 T cell receptor beta chains sequenced from one sample in a study of human T cells and chemical hapten exposure. TCRdb passed the RACE reads through MiXCR, listing each CDR3 protein once. The sample shows about 80,000 distinct CDR3 sequences, approximately 14% of them seen only once. This sample's time point: pre-sensitization, week 0. Specified treatment: therapeutic diphenylcyclopropenone sensitization with weekly scalp DPC. Sequences were derived from whole blood, sampled in connection with sensitization to the hapten diphenylcyclopropenone (DPC). Source of these receptors: a woman aged 50 to 65 with alopecia areata. Some clones in this sample may be carry-over from other donors' samples.

As concerns this clonotype: A much bigger clone sits one base away, suggesting this may be a read error. The chain uses TRBV7-9 and TRBJ2-7; D gene uncertain. Between the trimmed V and J ends, which lost 3 bases and 2 bases, there was a span of 5 bases. The CDR3 is 12 residues long. Germline loops: CDR1 SEHNR, CDR2 FQNEAQ (reference sequence). The CDR3 nucleotides read TGTGCCAGCAGCTTGCAGGCCTACGAGCAGTACTTC. It yields the protein CASSLQAYEQYF.

The V and J genes are TRBV20-1 and TRBJ2-1; possible D gene TRBD2, 5 bases. The germline V and J ends were trimmed by 3 bases and 3 bases, with 12 bases remaining between them. Germline lookup yields CDR1 DFQATT and CDR2 SNEGSKA (reference sequence). The CDR3 has 14 amino acids. CDR3 nucleotides: TGCAGTGCTAGCCCTCTCCGGGGCTACAATGAGCAGTTCTTC. Amino acid sequence: CSASPLRGYNEQFF.

The sample holds many counts of this clonotype. The chain uses TRBV2 and TRBJ1-4; tentative D call: TRBD1 (5 bases). The CDR3 is made up of 13 amino acids. The germline V gene encodes CDR1 SNHLY and CDR2 FYNNEI. Trimming removed 5 bases from V and 8 bases from J, with 12 bases in between. The DNA of the CDR3 is TGTGCCAGCAGTCTCCCCCGGGGGGAAAAACTGTTTTTT. Translation gives CASSLPRGEKLFF.

This clonotype is deemed medium-sized. This chain uses TRBV27 with TRBJ2-7; the D is unclear. V was shortened by 3 bases and J by 2 bases, with 11 bases between the two germline ends. This CDR3 has 14 residues. Germline V gene lookup returns CDR1 MNHEY and CDR2 SMNVEV (reference sequence). In DNA form, the CDR3 reads TGTGCCAGCAGTTTCGGCGGCGCCACCTACGAGCAGTACTTC. It translates to CASSFGGATYEQYF.

J is TRBJ2-5 and V is TRBV7-9, with TRBD1 as a possible D gene (6 bases). Per germline, CDR1 SEHNR and CDR2 FQNEAQ (reference sequence). Trimming removed 5 bases from V and 1 base from J, with 14 bases in between. CDR3 length: 15 residues. CDR3 in amino acids: CASSDTTGGQETQYF. CDR3 nucleotide sequence: TGTGCCAGCAGCGATACGACAGGAGGCCAAGAGACCCAGTACTTC.

This rearrangement joins TRBV13 to TRBJ2-2; possibly TRBD1 or TRBD2 for D (5 bases each). The ends were cut back, 3 bases at V and 7 bases at J, with 9 bases in the middle. Germline CDR1 and CDR2: PRHDT and FYEKMQ (reference sequence). This CDR3 is 13 amino acids long. This CDR3 reads CASSFEGHGELFF. CDR3 DNA: TGTGCCAGCAGCTTCGAGGGGCACGGGGAGCTGTTTTTT.

This clonotype has a handful of counts. The chain combines TRBV5-1 with TRBJ2-1, with TRBD1 identical over 10 bases. The CDR3 sequence is 13 residues long. The V segment lost 5 bases and the J segment 5 bases; nucleotides outside the gene matches: 1. Germline V lookup: CDR1 SGHRS, CDR2 YFSETQ. This CDR3 is CASRGTGDNEQFF. CDR3 DNA: TGCGCCAGCAGAGGGACAGGGGACAATGAGCAGTTCTTC.

This clonotype was found a few times. The chain uses TRBV2 and TRBJ2-7; TRBD2 matches 8 bases. Germline assignment: CDR1 SNHLY and CDR2 FYNNEI. The V segment lost 3 bases and the J segment 6 bases; nucleotides outside the gene matches: 4. This CDR3 has 13 residues. For the CDR3, the DNA is TGTGCCAGCAGTGAGAACGGGAGGGGCGAGCAGTACTTC. Protein: CASSENGRGEQYF.

This chain uses TRBV5-4 with TRBJ1-6; D is uncertain. The CDR3 runs 14 residues. From germline, CDR1 is SGHNT and CDR2 YYREEE (reference sequence). Trimming took 2 bases from V and 4 from J, leaving 7 bases between them. The CDR3 sequence is CASSFAGYNSPLHF. CDR3 DNA: TGTGCCAGCAGCTTCGCCGGATATAATTCACCCCTCCACTTT.

The chain links TRBV7-9 to TRBJ2-1; the D is unclear. V was cut by 2 bases and J by 4 bases, with 9 bases left in between. CDR1 and CDR2 (germline): SEHNR, FQNEAQ (reference sequence). This CDR3 has 14 residues. CDR3 sequence reads: CASSLTAVYNEQFF. Here the CDR3 DNA reads TGTGCCAGCAGCTTAACGGCCGTTTACAATGAGCAGTTCTTC.

This clonotype appeared once. The gene calls are TRBV20-1 and TRBJ2-3, with 7 nucleotides matching TRBD1. The CDR3 runs 14 residues. With 3 bases clipped from V and 0 bases from J, the junction kept 3 bases outside the gene matches. CDR1 is DFQATT and CDR2 is SNEGSKA in the germline V gene (reference sequence). CDR3 sequence (DNA): TGCAGTGCTAGTAGGGACAGTAGCACAGATACGCAGTATTTT. Encoded protein: CSASRDSSTDTQYF.

This clonotype was observed many times. The chain uses TRBV5-5 and TRBJ1-1; D may be TRBD1 (6 bases). Per germline, CDR1 SGHKS and CDR2 YYEKEE (reference sequence). The CDR3 totals 15 residues. Between the trimmed V and J ends, which lost 0 bases and 6 bases, there was a span of 15 bases. The CDR3 spells CASSLAGAGGAEAFF. The CDR3 DNA sequence: TGTGCCAGCAGCTTGGCAGGGGCAGGCGGTGCTGAAGCTTTCTTT.

This clonotype was detected only a few times. This chain joins TRBV18 and TRBJ2-5; D is uncertain. V was shortened by 2 bases and J by 10 bases, with 14 bases between the two germline ends. From germline, CDR1 is KGHSH and CDR2 LQKENI. The CDR3 has 13 residues. The CDR3 reads CASSPSTTVSQYF. The CDR3 DNA sequence: TGTGCCAGCTCACCAAGTACTACAGTCAGCCAGTACTTC.

The chain couples TRBV25-1 to TRBJ2-7; 7 nucleotides match TRBD1. The J segment lost 1 base and the V segment lost 0 bases, leaving 3 bases of the junction unmatched. This CDR3 contains 15 residues. CDR1 is MGHDK, CDR2 SYGVNS, per germline. CDR3 nucleotide sequence: TGTGCCAGCAGTGAATATCGACAGGGTTCCTACGAGCAGTACTTC. Its translation: CASSEYRQGSYEQYF.

The chain couples TRBV24-1 to TRBJ1-4, with TRBD1 as a possible D gene (5 bases). The germline V and J ends were trimmed by 4 bases and 10 bases, with 18 bases remaining between them. CDR1 and CDR2 (germline): KGHDR, SFDVKD. This CDR3 spans 15 amino acids. CDR3 amino acids: CATSDPRQPSRKLFF. Written as DNA, the CDR3 is TGTGCCACCAGTGACCCCCGACAGCCCAGCAGAAAACTGTTTTTT.

The chain joins TRBV2 to TRBJ2-5; TRBD1 matches 8 bases. The CDR3 contains 15 residues. The germline CDR1 and CDR2 sequences are SNHLY and FYNNEI. J was trimmed by 4 bases and V by 7 bases; bases with no gene match: 11. The CDR3 protein is CASTGGQGARETQYF. CDR3 sequence (DNA): TGTGCCAGCACCGGAGGTCAGGGGGCGCGAGAGACCCAGTACTTC.

The rearrangement uses TRBV19 and TRBJ2-5; tentatively, D is TRBD1 or TRBD2 (5 bases each). V lost 3 bases to trimming and J lost 4 bases, with 12 bases between them. The CDR3 consists of 14 residues. CDR1 is LNHDA and CDR2 is SQIVND in the germline V gene (reference sequence). CDR3 bases: TGTGCCAGTAGTATCGGGACCTATGGAGAGACCCAGTACTTC. This codes for CASSIGTYGETQYF.

Ten or more counts support this clonotype. This chain connects TRBV18 to TRBJ2-7; 13 nucleotides agree with TRBD2. Germline V CDR1 and CDR2: KGHSH, LQKENI. The J segment lost 4 bases and the V segment lost 3 bases, leaving 3 bases of the junction unmatched. This CDR3 has 15 amino acids. The CDR3 nucleotides are TGTGCCAGCTCACCGTGGACTAGCGGGAGTTACGAGCAGTACTTC. Translating it yields CASSPWTSGSYEQYF.

The chain is built from TRBV19 and TRBJ2-1; 7 nucleotides line up with TRBD2. In germline, CDR1 is LNHDA, CDR2 SQIVND (reference sequence). This CDR3 comprises 14 residues. The V and J ends lost 10 bases and 0 bases, in that order; junction bases with no gene match: 6. The CDR3 DNA reads as TGTGCCACGGGGGAGGGGAGCTCCTACAATGAGCAGTTCTTC. Its protein is CATGEGSSYNEQFF. The variable domain in full, with the rest retrieved from reference TRBV19 and TRBJ2-1, is DGGITQSPKYLFRKEGQNVTLSCEQNLNHDAMYWYRQDPGQGLRLIYYSQIVNDFQKGDIAEGYSVSREKKESFPLTVTSAQKNPTAFYLCATGEGSSYNEQFFGPGTRLTVL.

The chain employs TRBV29-1 and TRBJ2-5; D is undetermined. CDR1 and CDR2 from the germline V gene are SQVTM and ANQGSEA. Trimming stripped 0 bases from V and 4 bases from J, with 6 bases between. The CDR3 is 12 residues long. CDR3 sequence: CSVEDLGETQYF. CDR3 nucleotides: TGCAGCGTTGAAGACTTGGGAGAGACCCAGTACTTC.

This clonotype was seen a handful of times. The CDR3 region is CASSQQGEKQFF. The CDR3 coding sequence is TGTGCCAGCAGCCAACAGGGGGAAAAGCAGTTCTTC. This rearrangement joins TRBV7-9 to TRBJ2-1; 8 bases fit TRBD1. This CDR3 has 12 amino acids. The germline V gene has CDR1 SEHNR and CDR2 FQNEAQ (reference sequence). The V segment lost 5 bases and the J segment 11 bases; nucleotides outside the gene matches: 5.

This clonotype was counted a few times. The J gene is TRBJ2-2, the V gene TRBV29-1, with unresolved D. CDR3 length: 11 residues. The V gene's germline CDR1 is SQVTM and CDR2 ANQGSEA. Trimming took 7 bases from V and 8 from J, leaving 11 bases between them. The CDR3 nucleotides read TGCAGCGCCAGCTTGGCTGGGGAGCTGTTTTTT. Translating gives CSASLAGELFF.

The chain links TRBV30 to TRBJ1-5; D unresolved. Per germline, CDR1 GTSNPN and CDR2 SVGIG (reference sequence). This CDR3 comprises 14 residues. The V end lost 0 bases, the J end lost 7 bases, and 13 bases lay between the germline ends. The chain's CDR3 is CAWSVTRINQPQHF. CDR3 coding DNA: TGTGCCTGGAGTGTAACCAGAATCAACCAGCCCCAGCATTTT.

There are a few counts of this clonotype. The chain is built from TRBV5-1 and TRBJ2-2; no clear D gene. This CDR3 region has 15 residues. The germline V and J ends were trimmed by 4 bases and 5 bases, with 15 bases remaining between them. CDR1 SGHRS and CDR2 YFSETQ come from the germline V gene. CDR3 in DNA: TGCGCCAGCAGCAACCCCCCAGCCCGGACCGGGGAGCTGTTTTTT. This gives the protein CASSNPPARTGELFF.

The sample holds a few counts of this clonotype. J is TRBJ1-1 and V is TRBV5-1, with a weak D call TRBD1 (5 bases). CDR1 SGHRS and CDR2 YFSETQ come from the germline V gene. Trimming cost V 5 bases and J 1 base, with 9 bases left between them. The CDR3 extends over 13 amino acids. The CDR3 region is CASSSTGNTEAFF. The CDR3 DNA is TGCGCCAGCAGTTCCACAGGGAACACTGAAGCTTTCTTT.

This clonotype was counted between two and nine times. V usage is TRBV29-1 and J usage is TRBJ2-5; D is undetermined. The CDR3 extends over 13 amino acids. Germline loops: CDR1 SQVTM, CDR2 ANQGSEA. Trimming left V 3 bases short and J 2 bases short, with 10 bases between. CDR3 loop: CSVDTGGQETQYF. The CDR3 DNA reads as TGCAGCGTTGACACGGGCGGTCAAGAGACCCAGTACTTC.